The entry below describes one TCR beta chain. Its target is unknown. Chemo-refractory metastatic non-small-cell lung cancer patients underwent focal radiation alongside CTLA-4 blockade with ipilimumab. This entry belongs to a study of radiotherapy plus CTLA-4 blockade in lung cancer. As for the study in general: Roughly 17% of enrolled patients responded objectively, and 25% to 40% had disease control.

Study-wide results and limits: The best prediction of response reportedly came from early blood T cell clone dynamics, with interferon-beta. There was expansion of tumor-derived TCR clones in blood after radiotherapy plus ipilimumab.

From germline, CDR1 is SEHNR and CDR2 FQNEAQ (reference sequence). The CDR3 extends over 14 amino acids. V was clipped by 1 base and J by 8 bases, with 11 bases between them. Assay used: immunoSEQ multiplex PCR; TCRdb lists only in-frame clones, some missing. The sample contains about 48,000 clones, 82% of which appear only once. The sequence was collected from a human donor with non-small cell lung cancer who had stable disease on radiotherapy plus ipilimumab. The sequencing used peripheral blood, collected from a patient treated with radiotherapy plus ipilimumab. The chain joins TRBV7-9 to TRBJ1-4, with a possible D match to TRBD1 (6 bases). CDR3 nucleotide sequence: TGTGCCAGCAGCTTAGATGCAGGGGTAGAAAAACTGTTTTTT. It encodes CASSLDAGVEKLFF.